What follows are 13 T cell receptor beta chains derived from one specimen sequenced in a study of T cell changes during pregnancy in multiple sclerosis. TCRdb's copy holds only in-frame clones and misses some; the assay was immunoSEQ multiplex PCR. The repertoire holds about 38,000 clones, with over 85% as singletons. Sequencing was performed on CD4+ T cells from peripheral blood mononuclear cells, taken before pregnancy. All receptors come from a female donor with multiple sclerosis, enrolled in a pregnancy study.

A remark on this clone: An end of the junction differs from the germline gene, which may be a read error. The chain combines TRBV7-2 with TRBJ2-7, with 8 positions matching TRBD1. The germline V gene encodes CDR1 SGHTA and CDR2 FQGNSA. CDR3 length equals 16 residues. Written as DNA, the CDR3 is TGTGCCGGCAGCTTAGATATAGGGACAGGAGCCTACGAGCAGTACTTC. Translating gives CAGSLDIGTGAYEQYF.

This clone was recorded only once. The rearrangement joins TRBV4-1 to TRBJ1-2; D remains unclear. Germline lookup yields CDR1 MGHRA and CDR2 YSYEKL. Trimming left V 1 base short and J 7 bases short, with 16 bases between. The CDR3 consists of 15 residues. The CDR3 sequence: CASSQGVAGYRGYTF. CDR3 coding DNA: TGCGCCAGCAGCCAAGGTGTTGCGGGTTATCGTGGCTACACCTTC.

The CDR3 here is CASSLRPGTGISGNTIYF. The DNA for the CDR3 is TGTGCCAGTAGTCTCCGTCCCGGGACAGGAATCTCTGGAAACACCATATATTTT. The genes are TRBV19 and TRBJ1-3; 8 nucleotides line up with TRBD1. This CDR3 is 18 amino acids long. Germline-derived CDR1 and CDR2 are LNHDA and SQIVND (reference sequence). V was pared by 5 bases and J by 0 bases, with 12 bases of the junction left unmatched.

This chain links TRBV25-1 with TRBJ1-4, with D tentatively TRBD1 (5 bases). This CDR3 comprises 14 residues. The V end was cut by 7 bases, the J end by 5 bases, with 14 bases between. Germline-derived CDR1 and CDR2 are MGHDK and SYGVNS. The DNA of the CDR3 is TGTGCCAGCACCCCTCTCGGGGGGAATGAAAAACTGTTTTTT. It translates to CASTPLGGNEKLFF.

The V gene is TRBV5-1, the J gene TRBJ1-1; TRBD1 is a possible D gene (5 bases). The CDR3 is 13 amino acids. V was pared by 6 bases and J by 0 bases, with 9 bases between. The germline gives CDR1 SGHRS, CDR2 YFSETQ. The CDR3: CASMQGVNTEAFF. DNA for the CDR3: TGCGCCAGCATGCAAGGGGTGAACACTGAAGCTTTCTTT.

The rearrangement joins TRBV30 to TRBJ2-1; D is unclear. CDR3 length equals 14 residues. CDR1 GTSNPN and CDR2 SVGIG come from the germline V gene (reference sequence). Trimming pared 0 bases from V and 5 bases from J, leaving 11 bases between. The CDR3: CAWSVGAVNNEQFF. The CDR3 DNA reads as TGTGCCTGGAGTGTAGGTGCGGTAAACAATGAGCAGTTCTTC.

The genes are TRBV11-2 and TRBJ2-5; 7 bases fit TRBD1. This CDR3 is built from 15 residues. Germline V gene lookup returns CDR1 SGHAT and CDR2 FQNNGV. After removal of 6 bases from V and 0 bases from J, the junction contained 7 bases not matched to a gene. The CDR3 DNA is TGTGCCAGCAGTATTGGGGACAGCCACCAAGAGACCCAGTACTTC. It encodes CASSIGDSHQETQYF.

In its sample, this clone was seen once. The rearrangement uses TRBV5-1 and TRBJ1-4, with a weak D call TRBD1 (6 bases). The CDR3 has 14 amino acids. Deletions cut 5 bases from V and 14 bases from J, with 22 bases between. The germline V gene encodes CDR1 SGHRS and CDR2 YFSETQ. The CDR3 here is CASSYQGTNRGLFF. CDR3 DNA: TGCGCCAGCAGTTACCAGGGTACTAATAGGGGGCTGTTTTTT.

The chain employs TRBV9 and TRBJ1-3, with a possible D match to TRBD1 (6 bases). CDR3 length: 17 residues. Trimming removed 0 bases from V and 0 bases from J, with 13 bases in between. CDR1 is SGDLS, CDR2 YYNGEE, per germline. The CDR3 DNA is TGTGCCAGCAGCGTAGCCATGGGGGCAAACTCTGGAAACACCATATATTTT. As protein: CASSVAMGANSGNTIYF.

The table lists this clone with a few counts. This chain connects TRBV30 to TRBJ2-5, with TRBD2 matching over 12 bases. CDR1 is GTSNPN and CDR2 is SVGIG in the germline V gene (reference sequence). With 1 base clipped from V and 5 bases from J, the junction kept 2 bases outside the gene matches. CDR3 length: 14 residues. CDR3 protein: CAWSASGGAETQYF. The CDR3 DNA reads as TGTGCCTGGAGTGCTAGCGGGGGGGCGGAGACCCAGTACTTC.

This chain links TRBV5-6 with TRBJ2-5, with D possibly TRBD1 on 5 matching bases. The V end lost 4 bases, the J end lost 4 bases, and 14 bases lay between the germline ends. The CDR3 sequence is 14 residues long. Germline-derived CDR1 and CDR2 are SGHDT and YYEEEE. The CDR3 DNA sequence: TGTGCCAGCAGCAAATTAGCAGGGATAGAGACCCAGTACTTC. This encodes CASSKLAGIETQYF.

In its sample, this clone was seen once. The CDR3 here is CASSLQPSGTEAFF. CDR3 coding DNA: TGTGCCAGCAGCTTACAGCCTTCGGGCACTGAAGCTTTCTTT. The chain uses TRBV7-9 and TRBJ1-1; D not resolved. The CDR3 spans 14 residues. V lost 2 bases and J 4 bases, leaving 11 bases between the germline ends. Germline V gives CDR1 SEHNR, CDR2 FQNEAQ (reference sequence).

The rearrangement joins TRBV7-9 to TRBJ1-2; D call uncertain. Germline lookup yields CDR1 SEHNR and CDR2 FQNEAQ (reference sequence). There are 15 residues in the CDR3. V lost 1 base to trimming and J lost 0 bases, with 9 bases between them. CDR3 in amino acids: CASSLEALSNYGYTF. In nucleotides, the CDR3 is TGTGCCAGCAGCTTAGAAGCCCTGTCTAACTATGGCTACACCTTC.